The 13 T cell receptor beta chains in this list originate from one sample, sequenced in a study of blood T cell repertoires in COVID-19. Produced via immunoSEQ multiplex PCR; TCRdb's table is partial and in-frame only. This table holds about 94,000 clones, 80% found once. Material for sequencing was peripheral blood. These receptors all come from an elderly woman with acute or convalescent COVID-19.

V and J are TRBV20-1 and TRBJ2-3; no reliable D call. The CDR3 contains 11 residues. From germline, CDR1 is DFQATT and CDR2 SNEGSKA (reference sequence). Between the trimmed V and J ends, which lost 3 bases and 6 bases, there was a span of 7 bases. Here the CDR3 reads CSASQSDTQYF. The CDR3 DNA follows: TGCAGTGCTAGCCAGTCCGATACGCAGTATTTT.

The chain combines TRBV6-5 with TRBJ2-1; a weak D match, TRBD1 (7 bases). Germline V gives CDR1 MNHEY, CDR2 SVGAGI. The CDR3 extends over 15 amino acids. V was cut by 2 bases and J by 5 bases, with 13 bases left in between. For the CDR3, the DNA is TGTGCCAGCAGTTACCGCGGGGACAGAAACAATGAGCAGTTCTTC. Its protein product is CASSYRGDRNNEQFF.

The rearrangement joins TRBV4-2 to TRBJ2-3; no clear D gene. Trimming stripped 4 bases from V and 2 bases from J, with 13 bases between. CDR1 and CDR2 (germline): LGHNA, YNFKEQ. There are 15 residues in the CDR3. The CDR3 DNA reads as TGTGCCAGCAGCCCGCAGGAAGGTTTCACAGATACGCAGTATTTT. This sequence encodes CASSPQEGFTDTQYF.

This clone has a single count. The V call is TRBV3-1 (or the pseudogene TRBV3-2), the J call TRBJ1-2, with no clear D. Germline V gene lookup returns CDR1 LGHDT and CDR2 YNNKEL (reference sequence). The CDR3 is 15 residues long. The V gene lost 4 bases and the J gene lost 4 bases, with 16 bases spanning the gap. Here the CDR3 DNA reads TGTGCCAGCAGCCCCCAAACCACAAGCGGCTATGGCTACACCTTC. Its translation: CASSPQTTSGYGYTF.

CDR3 region: CASSPYLTEAFF. CDR3 sequence (DNA): TGTGCCAGCAGCCCGTATCTAACTGAAGCTTTCTTT. The gene calls are TRBV5-5 and TRBJ1-1; D call uncertain. Trimming stripped 4 bases from V and 5 bases from J, with 9 bases between. CDR3 length equals 12 residues. Germline assignment: CDR1 SGHKS and CDR2 YYEKEE (reference sequence). Full variable domain (rest looked up from reference TRBV5-5 and TRBJ1-1): DAGVTQSPTHLIKTRGQQVTLRCSPISGHKSVSWYQQVLGQGPQFIFQYYEKEERGRGNFPDRFSARQFPNYSSELNVNALLLGDSALYLCASSPYLTEAFFGQGTRLTVV.

This chain uses TRBV6-6 with TRBJ2-6; TRBD1 matches 9 bases. The junction had 5 bases not matched to a gene; V was cut back by 5 bases and J by 3 bases. The CDR3 spans 16 residues. CDR1 is MNHNY, CDR2 SVGAGI, per germline (reference sequence). The CDR3 reads CASSPGTGYGANVLTF. The CDR3 region has the DNA TGTGCCAGCAGTCCCGGGACAGGGTATGGGGCCAACGTCCTGACTTTC.

The rearrangement joins TRBV27 to TRBJ2-7; 8 nucleotides agree with TRBD2. V was pared by 3 bases and J by 3 bases, with 13 bases of the junction left unmatched. CDR3 size: 17 residues. Germline CDR1 is MNHEY and CDR2 is SMNVEV (reference sequence). CDR3 sequence reads: CASSFAGGAAPYYEQYF. In nucleotides, the CDR3 is TGTGCCAGCAGTTTTGCGGGAGGAGCCGCCCCATACTACGAGCAGTACTTC.

This chain links TRBV28 with TRBJ2-5; weak D call: TRBD2 (5 bases). Germline CDR1 and CDR2: MDHEN and SYDVKM. CDR3 size: 14 residues. V shed 2 bases and J shed 5 bases, with 12 bases lying between them. CDR3 in amino acids: CASSLPPSRETQYF. DNA of the CDR3: TGTGCCAGCAGTTTACCCCCTAGCAGGGAGACCCAGTACTTC.

This clone was seen just once. This rearrangement joins TRBV19 to TRBJ2-7; perhaps TRBD2 as D (6 bases). Germline loops: CDR1 LNHDA, CDR2 SQIVND (reference sequence). The V end was cut by 5 bases, the J end by 2 bases, with 10 bases between. This CDR3 contains 13 residues. The CDR3, as DNA: TGTGCCAGTAGTCGGGACTTTGCCTACGAGCAGTACTTC. Its protein product is CASSRDFAYEQYF.

The rearrangement links TRBV5-1 to TRBJ2-3, with D possibly being TRBD1 (6 bases). Germline V CDR1 and CDR2: SGHRS, YFSETQ. The length of the CDR3 is 16 residues. With 0 bases removed from V and 4 bases from J, the gap between germline ends came to 15 bases. CDR3 region: CASSLGGTSGADTQYF. The DNA for the CDR3 is TGCGCCAGCAGCTTGGGTGGGACAAGTGGCGCAGATACGCAGTATTTT.

The gene calls are TRBV27 and TRBJ2-3; TRBD2 might be the D (7 bases). Germline V gene lookup returns CDR1 MNHEY and CDR2 SMNVEV (reference sequence). This CDR3 spans 14 amino acids. Trimming took off 2 bases at V and 7 bases at J, with 13 bases between the two ends. The CDR3 sequence is CASSLRRGPHTQYF. The CDR3 coding sequence is TGTGCCAGCAGTTTACGGCGGGGGCCCCATACGCAGTATTTT.

V gene TRBV11-2 combines with J gene TRBJ1-3; 10 positions agree with TRBD1. The CDR3 runs to 15 residues. Germline trimming cut 4 bases from V and 2 bases from J; bases unmatched to any gene: 2. Germline CDR1 and CDR2: SGHAT and FQNNGV. The CDR3 is CASSSGQGPGNTIYF. DNA of the CDR3: TGTGCCAGCAGCTCGGGACAGGGGCCTGGAAACACCATATATTTT.

The chain has TRBV6-4 and TRBJ1-1; 9 bases map to TRBD1. Trimming cost V 5 bases and J 0 bases; bases outside gene matches: 10. CDR1 is MRHNA and CDR2 is SNTAGT in the germline V gene. This CDR3 is 17 amino acids long. The CDR3 DNA follows: TGTGCCAGCAGTCCCTCCGGGACAGGGTCGATGAACACTGAAGCTTTCTTT. Its protein is CASSPSGTGSMNTEAFF.